These 3 T cell receptor beta chains share one sample of origin, sequenced in a study of blood T cell repertoires in COVID-19. Profiled with immunoSEQ multiplex PCR; TCRdb holds only in-frame clones, not every one. This table has under 250,000 clones, 83% appearing once. Sequencing was performed on peripheral blood. These receptors were obtained from a woman between 65 and 79 years old with active or convalescent COVID-19.

This chain uses TRBV27 with TRBJ2-1, with 8 nucleotides matching TRBD2. The V gene end was trimmed by 2 bases and the J gene end by 9 bases; junction bases not matched to a gene: 12. This CDR3 has 16 amino acids. Germline CDR1 reads MNHEY; CDR2 reads SMNVEV (reference sequence). The DNA for the CDR3 is TGTGCCAGCAGTTTAGTGGGGCCCTCGGGAGGGGTTGAGCAGTTCTTC. It specifies CASSLVGPSGGVEQFF.

The chain has TRBV19 and TRBJ2-7; D is unclear. This CDR3 has 14 residues. With 3 bases removed from V and 3 bases from J, the gap between germline ends came to 12 bases. Germline loops: CDR1 LNHDA, CDR2 SQIVND (reference sequence). CDR3 sequence (DNA): TGTGCCAGTAGTATGGTGGAGTTCGACTACGAGCAGTACTTC. Translation: CASSMVEFDYEQYF.

V is TRBV3-1 (or the pseudogene TRBV3-2) and J is TRBJ2-7; TRBD2 agrees at 11 bases. V was pared by 0 bases and J by 6 bases, with 4 bases of the junction left unmatched. This CDR3 comprises 15 residues. Germline-derived CDR1 and CDR2 are LGHDT and YNNKEL (reference sequence). The CDR3 sequence is CASSQEGLAGGEQYF. The CDR3 region has the DNA TGTGCCAGCAGCCAAGAGGGCCTAGCGGGAGGCGAGCAGTACTTC.